Listed below are T cell receptor beta chains from one sample, sequenced in a study of blood T cell repertoires in COVID-19. The method was immunoSEQ multiplex PCR; TCRdb's version includes in-frame clones alone and lacks a portion of them. This table holds 200,000 to 250,000 clones, around 88% found once. The specimen sequenced was peripheral blood. The receptors shown here come from a woman aged 30 to 39 who had recovered from COVID-19. Both conserved end residues are trimmed from each CDR3. Fields, in order: V gene, CDR3 protein.

>TRBV19
ASSIEGGQGYRVGGYT
>TRBV11-2
ASTPRGGWGDTQY
>TRBV7-2
ASTKTSGPQGTQY
>TRBV7-2
ASILINSGGGDTQY
>TRBV5-1
ASSLGQGDGSYEQY
>TRBV19
ASSIELAYEQY
>TRBV2
ASTQGEAYGYT
>TRBV5-1
ASSGGTSNTEAF
>TRBV4-1
ASSQASPARIGINEQF
>TRBV6-2/TRBV6-3
ASSLGTSGGASQETQY
>TRBV5-4
ASSSRVSRSYGYT
>TRBV7-2
ASSPSSGGAYEQY
>TRBV9
ASSQSDSFNQPQH
>TRBV4-2
ASSQEGTGGYYGYT
>TRBV4-1
ASSQVREGALGQPQH
>TRBV27
ASSQDRGLGAF
>TRBV5-5
ASHGQGNEQF
>TRBV12-5
ASGLGQTYEQY
>TRBV3-1/TRBV3-2
ASGIRASEQY
>TRBV4-1
ASSQVSVASYNEQF
>TRBV6-1
ASSEILGAPNQPQH
>TRBV25-1
ATRPPGHLQETQY
>TRBV4-1
ASSQGPQLTSGFQETQY
>TRBV2
ASSQQDRDGGYT
>TRBV5-1
ASSNLPGQGDHEQY
>TRBV12-5
ASGLVLDTQY
>TRBV30
AWRGTAGGTEAF
>TRBV3-1/TRBV3-2
ASSQDQGRGTEAF
>TRBV7-9
ASSPQGALLTEAF
>TRBV18
ASSPETGGGYT
>TRBV27
ASSLTGAPATHNEQF
>TRBV4-1
ASSQLPTSVGETQY
>TRBV5-1
ASSLGALAGGLNEQF
>TRBV4-1
ASSQEAGFLYNEQF
>TRBV7-2
ASRDLVGGASGTGELF
>TRBV7-9
ASSGNDRDEQF
>TRBV6-6
ASSLDRQGAAEQY
>TRBV4-2
ASSQESNRWTYEQY
>TRBV21-1
ASSRWGRTYGYT
>TRBV19
ASSVAGFGTDTQY
>TRBV10-3
ASGTGASGDEQY
>TRBV6-5
ASSSLGQAQETQY
>TRBV5-5
ASSLVLTGVEKLF
>TRBV19
ASRGWASGGYNEQF
>TRBV14
ASSQDRGGSGGYT
>TRBV27
ASSGDYNEQF
>TRBV30
AWNPTGAIYGYT
>TRBV12-3/TRBV12-4
ASRLTAGNTIY
>TRBV5-6
ASSPGNSYNEQF
>TRBV11-3
ASSSLAGGESTGELF
>TRBV11-2
ASSLDPETQY
>TRBV5-6
ASSLSGVQETQY
>TRBV12-3/TRBV12-4
ATSFGDEQF
>TRBV30
AWSAPGTGGRH